This T cell receptor beta chain was documented in a study of HIV-infected patients and healthy controls. Reverse transcription used about 500 ng RNA and constant-region primers for alpha and beta. Alpha and beta chain libraries were made separately by chain-specific third strand synthesis with multiplexing indices. All rearrangements within a chain used one primer pair; cDNA molecules carried barcodes. TCRdb re-called the 5' RACE reads with MiXCR, one entry per CDR3 protein. The table has some 17,000 distinct CDR3 sequences, over 9% seen once; the top ten hold 3.1%. This CDR3 is 12 amino acids long. The germline CDR1 and CDR2 sequences are WNHNN and SYGVQD (reference sequence). V was trimmed by 6 bases and J by 8 bases, leaving 13 bases between them. All unsorted peripheral T cells were captured because whole blood was used without fractionation. Findings of the study overall: Untreated HIV+ repertoires had roughly threefold fewer distinct CDR3s and lower Shannon diversity than healthy controls. In healthy controls, MAIT alpha CDR3s were common; in HIV+ repertoires, severely depleted. HIV-infected patients and controls differed significantly in mean usage of eight alpha and eight beta V genes.

This clonotype was counted many times. The antigen remains undetermined. This TCR was sampled from an adult in good health. The chain recombines TRBV10-1 with TRBJ1-1; D ambiguous. Sequences were obtained from blood. CDR3 amino acids: CASSENGPEAFF. CDR3 bases: TGCGCCAGCAGCGAAAATGGCCCCGAAGCTTTCTTT.